Listed below are T cell receptor beta chains from one sample, sequenced in a study of memory CD4+ T cells and cytomegalovirus serostatus. Sequencing was performed with immunoSEQ multiplex PCR; in TCRdb, only in-frame clones are kept and a portion is missing. This sample has 40,000 to 55,000 clones; approximately 74% occur once, and the top ten carry more than 1%. Sequenced material: memory CD4+ T cells from blood. Every receptor here comes from an adult in good health and CMV-seropositive. The CDR3 runs from the conserved cysteine through the conserved F or W. A D gene is named only where the DNA matches it firmly. Where a row states a size, it is once, few, many or the class of an expanded clone; other rows omit it.

-,TRBJ2-7,-,TRBV7-9,CASSIGTYEQYF,TGTGCCAGCAGCATCGGGACCTACGAGCAGTACTTC
-,TRBJ2-1,-,TRBV7-9,CASNGGRIYNEQFF,TGTGCCAGCAACGGAGGGAGGATCTACAATGAGCAGTTCTTC
TRBD1,TRBJ1-3,few,TRBV7-8,CASSRDRDGNTIYF,TGTGCCAGCAGCAGGGACAGGGATGGAAACACCATATATTTT
TRBD2,TRBJ2-2,-,TRBV6-4,CASSATGGYTGELFF,TGTGCCAGCAGTGCTACGGGGGGATATACCGGGGAGCTGTTTTTT
TRBD1,TRBJ2-7,-,TRBV2,CASSGDRPYEQYF,TGTGCCAGCAGCGGGGACAGACCCTACGAGCAGTACTTC
-,TRBJ2-5,-,TRBV7-2,CASSERASAGETQYF,TGTGCCAGCAGCGAAAGGGCTAGCGCCGGAGAGACCCAGTACTTC
-,TRBJ1-6,-,TRBV7-6,CASSQRRTHSPLHF,TGTGCCAGCAGCCAGAGGCGGACACATTCACCCCTCCACTTT
-,TRBJ1-2,-,TRBV27,CASRQEGTLQNPYYGYTF,TGTGCCAGCAGGCAGGAAGGTACCCTACAGAACCCTTACTATGGCTACACCTTC
-,TRBJ2-3,-,TRBV10-3,CAIARGRETDTQYF,TGTGCCATAGCGCGGGGGCGAGAAACAGATACGCAGTATTTT
-,TRBJ2-5,-,TRBV2,CASSEEGISWGDPLKTQYF,TGTGCCAGCAGTGAAGAGGGGATTTCGTGGGGCGACCCTCTTAAGACCCAGTACTTC
-,TRBJ2-3,-,TRBV4-2,CASSQDTGRGIGGDTQYF,TGTGCCAGCAGCCAAGATACAGGTCGAGGGATCGGTGGTGATACGCAGTATTTT
-,TRBJ1-1,-,TRBV7-3,CASSQGGESTEAFF,TGTGCCAGCAGCCAAGGAGGGGAGAGTACTGAAGCTTTCTTT
-,TRBJ2-5,-,TRBV7-9,CASRQVPGREATQYF,TGTGCCAGCAGACAAGTACCCGGCAGGGAGGCGACCCAGTACTTC
-,TRBJ2-7,few,TRBV6-5,CASSYSKGTVIEQYF,TGTGCCAGCAGTTACTCTAAGGGCACCGTCATTGAGCAGTACTTC
-,TRBJ1-3,-,TRBV28,CASSLGQTFEDTIYF,TGTGCCAGCAGTTTGGGGCAGACCTTCGAGGACACCATATATTTT
-,TRBJ2-2,once,TRBV4-2,CASSQDLGGGTGELFF,TGTGCCAGCAGCCAAGATTTGGGGGGCGGGACCGGGGAGCTGTTTTTT
-,TRBJ2-7,-,TRBV6-6,CASNEGLGDEQYF,TGTGCCAGCAACGAGGGTCTGGGGGACGAGCAGTACTTC
-,TRBJ1-6,few,TRBV10-3,CAISQEGRDSPLHF,TGTGCCATCAGTCAGGAGGGGCGTGATTCACCCCTCCACTTT
-,TRBJ1-1,few,TRBV19,CASSQYGGTDTEAFF,TGTGCCAGTAGTCAATATGGAGGTACGGACACTGAAGCTTTCTTT
-,TRBJ2-3,-,TRBV6-5,CASNRGLGDTQYF,TGTGCCAGCAATCGGGGGTTGGGAGATACGCAGTATTTT
TRBD1,TRBJ1-5,-,TRBV18,CASTLTGEGNQPQHF,TGTGCCAGCACACTGACAGGGGAAGGCAATCAGCCCCAGCATTTT
TRBD1,TRBJ1-2,-,TRBV7-6,CASSLAPGQGYGYTF,TGTGCCAGCAGCTTAGCTCCGGGACAGGGCTATGGCTACACCTTC